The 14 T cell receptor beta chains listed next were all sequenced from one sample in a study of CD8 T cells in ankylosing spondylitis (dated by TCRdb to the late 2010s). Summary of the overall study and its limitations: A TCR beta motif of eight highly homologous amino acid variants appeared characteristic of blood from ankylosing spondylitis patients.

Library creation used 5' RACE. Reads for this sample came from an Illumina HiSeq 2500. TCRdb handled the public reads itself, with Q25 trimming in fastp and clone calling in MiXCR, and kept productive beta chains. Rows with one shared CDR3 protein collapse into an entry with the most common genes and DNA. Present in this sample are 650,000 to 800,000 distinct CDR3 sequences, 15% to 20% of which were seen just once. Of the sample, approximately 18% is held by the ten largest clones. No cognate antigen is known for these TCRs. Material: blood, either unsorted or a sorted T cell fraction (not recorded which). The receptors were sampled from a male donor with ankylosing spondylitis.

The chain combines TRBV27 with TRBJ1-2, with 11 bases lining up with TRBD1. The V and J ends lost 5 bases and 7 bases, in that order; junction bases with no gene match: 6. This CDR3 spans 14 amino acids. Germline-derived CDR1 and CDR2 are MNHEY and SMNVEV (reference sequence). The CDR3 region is CASSTGQGVSGYTF. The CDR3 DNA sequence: TGTGCCAGCAGTACGGGACAGGGGGTCTCTGGCTACACCTTC.

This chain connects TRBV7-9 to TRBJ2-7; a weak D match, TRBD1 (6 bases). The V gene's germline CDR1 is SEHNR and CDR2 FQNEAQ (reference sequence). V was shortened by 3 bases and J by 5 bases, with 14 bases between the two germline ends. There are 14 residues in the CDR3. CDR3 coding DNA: TGTGCCAGCAGCTTTAGTACAGGGATCGACGAGCAGTACTTC. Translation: CASSFSTGIDEQYF.

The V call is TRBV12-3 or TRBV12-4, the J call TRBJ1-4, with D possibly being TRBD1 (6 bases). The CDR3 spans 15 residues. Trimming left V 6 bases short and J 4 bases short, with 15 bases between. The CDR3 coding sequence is TGTGCCAGCAGCCCAGGGGACGGCTATAATGAAAAACTGTTTTTT. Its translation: CASSPGDGYNEKLFF.

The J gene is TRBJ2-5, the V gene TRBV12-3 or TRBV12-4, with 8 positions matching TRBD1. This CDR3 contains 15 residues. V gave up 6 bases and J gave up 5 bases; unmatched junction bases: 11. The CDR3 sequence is CASRTTDRVRETQYF. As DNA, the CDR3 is TGTGCCAGCAGGACGACGGACAGGGTCAGGGAGACCCAGTACTTC.

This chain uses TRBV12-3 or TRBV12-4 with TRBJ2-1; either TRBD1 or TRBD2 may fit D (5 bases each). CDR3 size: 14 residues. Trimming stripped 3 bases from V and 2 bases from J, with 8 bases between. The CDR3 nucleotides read TGTGCCAGCAGTTTGGGGGACCCCTACAATGAGCAGTTCTTC. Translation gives CASSLGDPYNEQFF.

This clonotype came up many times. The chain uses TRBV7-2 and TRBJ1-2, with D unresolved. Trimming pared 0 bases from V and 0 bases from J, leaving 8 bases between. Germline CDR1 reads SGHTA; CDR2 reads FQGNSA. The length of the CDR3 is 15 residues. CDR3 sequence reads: CASSLAMGPNYGYTF. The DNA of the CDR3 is TGTGCCAGCAGCTTAGCGATGGGTCCTAACTATGGCTACACCTTC.

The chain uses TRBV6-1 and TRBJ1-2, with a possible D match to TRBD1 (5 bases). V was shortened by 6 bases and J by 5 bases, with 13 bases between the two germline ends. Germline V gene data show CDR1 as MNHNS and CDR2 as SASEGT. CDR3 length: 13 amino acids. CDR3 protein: CASRVGEQYGYTF. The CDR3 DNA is TGTGCCAGCAGGGTAGGGGAGCAGTATGGCTACACCTTC.

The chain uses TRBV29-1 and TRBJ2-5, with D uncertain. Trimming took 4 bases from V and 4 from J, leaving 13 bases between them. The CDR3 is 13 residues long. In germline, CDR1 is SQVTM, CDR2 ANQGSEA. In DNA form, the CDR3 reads TGCAGCGTTGTGTCGCAGTCCGGAGAGACCCAGTACTTC. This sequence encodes CSVVSQSGETQYF.

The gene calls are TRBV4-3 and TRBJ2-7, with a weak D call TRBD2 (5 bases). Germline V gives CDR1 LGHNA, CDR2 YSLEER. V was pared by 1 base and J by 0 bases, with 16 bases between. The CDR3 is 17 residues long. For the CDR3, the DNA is TGCGCCAGCAGCCAAGGTCCTCTAGCTCCGAGCTCCTACGAGCAGTACTTC. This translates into CASSQGPLAPSSYEQYF.

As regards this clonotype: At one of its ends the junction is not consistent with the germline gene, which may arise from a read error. The CDR3 nucleotides read TGTGCCATCCTCAACCGGGCTAGCAGAGATACGCAGTATTTT. Residues: CAILNRASRDTQYF. The chain joins TRBV11-2 to TRBJ2-3; maybe TRBD2 (5 bases). Per germline, CDR1 SGHAT and CDR2 FQNNGV. The CDR3 consists of 14 residues.

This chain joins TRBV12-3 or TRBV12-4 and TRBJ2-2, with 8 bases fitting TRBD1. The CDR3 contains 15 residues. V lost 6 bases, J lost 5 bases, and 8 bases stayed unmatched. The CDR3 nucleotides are TGTGCCAGCAGGGGGCAGGGGGCTGGGACCGGGGAGCTGTTTTTT. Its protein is CASRGQGAGTGELFF.

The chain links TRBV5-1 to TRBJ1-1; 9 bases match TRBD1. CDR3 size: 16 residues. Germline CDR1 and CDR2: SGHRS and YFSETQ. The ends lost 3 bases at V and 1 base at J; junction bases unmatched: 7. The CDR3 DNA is TGCGCCAGCAGCTGGGGACAGGGAACGGGGAACACTGAAGCTTTCTTT. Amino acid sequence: CASSWGQGTGNTEAFF. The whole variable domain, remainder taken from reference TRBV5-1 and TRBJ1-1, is KAGVTQTPRYLIKTRGQQVTLSCSPISGHRSVSWYQQTPGQGLQFLFEYFSETQRNKGNFPGRFSGRQFSNSRSEMNVSTLELGDSALYLCASSWGQGTGNTEAFFGQGTRLTVV.

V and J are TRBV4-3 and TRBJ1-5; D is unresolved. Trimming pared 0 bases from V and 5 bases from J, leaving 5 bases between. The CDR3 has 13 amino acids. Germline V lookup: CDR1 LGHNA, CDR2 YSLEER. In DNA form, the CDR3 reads TGCGCCAGCAGCCAAGATGCAGATCAGCCCCAGCATTTT. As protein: CASSQDADQPQHF.

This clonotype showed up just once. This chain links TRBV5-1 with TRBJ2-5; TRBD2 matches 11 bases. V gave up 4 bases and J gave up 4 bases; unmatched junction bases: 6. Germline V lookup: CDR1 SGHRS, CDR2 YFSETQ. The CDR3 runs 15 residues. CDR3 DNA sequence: TGCGCCAGCAGCAAGGGGACTAGCGGAGGAGAGACCCAGTACTTC. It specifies CASSKGTSGGETQYF.